These 21 T cell receptor beta chains originate from one sample sequenced in a study of T cells expressing NK-cell markers. TCRdb derives one entry per CDR3 protein from the 5' RACE reads, leaving out DNA. The specimen's table records 400,000 to 450,000 distinct CDR3 sequences. Material: blood T cells: a sorted CD56 or NKG2C T cell subset, CD4+ or CD8+ T cells, or bulk PBMC T cells (not recorded which). The receptors were gathered from a woman between 18 and 75 years old in good health.

V is TRBV20-1 and J is TRBJ1-5. CDR1 and CDR2 (germline): DFQATT, SNEGSKA (reference sequence). This CDR3 region has 14 residues. The CDR3 spells CSARRFRSNQPQHF.

The chain is built from TRBV28 and TRBJ1-5; without DNA, the TCRdb call of TRBD1 cannot be checked. There are 15 residues in the CDR3. CDR1 is MDHEN and CDR2 is SYDVKM in the germline V gene. CDR3 in amino acids: CASRRPTGTNQPQHF.

V is TRBV28 and J is TRBJ2-7; TCRdb's D call, TRBD1, is unchecked because there is no DNA. Germline values: CDR1 MDHEN, CDR2 SYDVKM. CDR3 length: 14 residues. This CDR3 is CASIKGPLEGEQYF.

The chain links TRBV20-1 to TRBJ1-1; the TRBD1 assignment by TCRdb is unverifiable without DNA. Germline V lookup: CDR1 DFQATT, CDR2 SNEGSKA (reference sequence). This CDR3 contains 13 residues. The CDR3 loop is CSAPQGGFAEAFF.

The chain employs TRBV20-1 and TRBJ2-1; TCRdb selects TRBD2, and the lack of DNA leaves this call unchecked. Germline loops: CDR1 DFQATT, CDR2 SNEGSKA (reference sequence). The CDR3 covers 15 residues. The CDR3 sequence is CSARSFSGRLDEQFF.

The J gene is TRBJ2-3, the V gene TRBV20-1. The CDR3 contains 14 residues. The germline V gene encodes CDR1 DFQATT and CDR2 SNEGSKA (reference sequence). CDR3 sequence: CSATKRLGSDTQYF.

The chain couples TRBV5-1 to TRBJ1-2. Per the germline V gene, CDR1 is SGHRS and CDR2 is YFSETQ. The length of the CDR3 is 14 residues. CDR3 region: CASSWDRGGYGYTF.

The genes are TRBV7-2 and TRBJ2-1. The CDR3 loop spans 17 amino acids. The germline V gene encodes CDR1 SGHTA and CDR2 FQGNSA. CDR3 loop: CASSLALNPTSYNEQFF. The whole variable domain, filled in from reference TRBV7-2 and TRBJ2-1, reads GAGVSQSPSNKVTEKGKDVELRCDPISGHTALYWYRQSLGQGLEFLIYFQGNSAPDKSGLPSDRFSAERTGGSVSTLTIQRTQQEDSAVYLCASSLALNPTSYNEQFFGPGTRLTVL.

The V and J genes are TRBV15 and TRBJ2-3; TCRdb's assignment of TRBD1 cannot be checked, as there is no DNA. The CDR3 consists of 16 residues. Germline assignment: CDR1 LNHNV and CDR2 YYDKDF (reference sequence). The CDR3 is CATSRVRWGGTDTQYF.

The chain employs TRBV12-3 or TRBV12-4 and TRBJ2-2; TCRdb lists TRBD2, though no DNA is available to test this call. CDR3 length: 17 amino acids. This CDR3 is CASNHGLAGAGTGELFF.

V gene TRBV20-1 combines with J gene TRBJ2-7; TCRdb reports TRBD1, a call that lacks DNA to check it against. The length of the CDR3 is 13 residues. CDR1 is DFQATT and CDR2 is SNEGSKA in the germline V gene (reference sequence). This CDR3 is CSARRDVGGEQYF.

The V gene is TRBV7-9, the J gene TRBJ1-2; lacking DNA, the TRBD1 call made by TCRdb goes unchecked. The CDR3 consists of 17 residues. Germline V lookup: CDR1 SEHNR, CDR2 FQNEAQ (reference sequence). CDR3 sequence reads: CASSHHRRTGGNYGYTF. Full variable domain (remainder filled in from reference TRBV7-9 and TRBJ1-2): DTGVSQNPRHKITKRGQNVTFRCDPISEHNRLYWYRQTLGQGPEFLTYFQNEAQLEKSRLLSDRFSAERPKGSFSTLEIQRTEQGDSAMYLCASSHHRRTGGNYGYTFGSGTRLTVV.

The chain couples TRBV10-3 to TRBJ2-3; TCRdb's assignment of TRBD1 cannot be checked, as there is no DNA. Germline-derived CDR1 and CDR2 are ENHRY and SYGVKD. The CDR3 totals 11 residues. CDR3 residues: CATGGGDTQYF.

The chain has TRBV20-1 and TRBJ2-7. In germline, CDR1 is DFQATT, CDR2 SNEGSKA (reference sequence). This CDR3 has 11 amino acids. The chain's CDR3 is CSARDTYEQYF.

Here the CDR3 reads CASSVGLSTDATNEKLFF. The chain employs TRBV9 and TRBJ1-4. The CDR3 contains 18 residues. Germline lookup yields CDR1 SGDLS and CDR2 YYNGEE.

This chain uses TRBV7-3 with TRBJ2-1; lacking DNA, the TRBD2 call made by TCRdb goes unchecked. The CDR3 loop spans 15 amino acids. Germline V lookup: CDR1 SGHTA, CDR2 FQGTGA. The CDR3 protein is CASSSFGLNLNEQFF.

The V and J genes are TRBV12-3 or TRBV12-4 and TRBJ2-4; absent DNA, TCRdb's TRBD2 call cannot be checked. The length of the CDR3 is 14 residues. The CDR3 spells CASTLAAGGDIQYF.

The rearrangement joins TRBV10-2 to TRBJ2-1; as DNA is missing, the TRBD2 call by TCRdb cannot be tested. Germline V gene sequence: CDR1 WSHSY, CDR2 SAAADI. The CDR3 length is 12 residues. The CDR3 reads CASSDDKREQFF.

The chain couples TRBV20-1 to TRBJ2-1. The CDR3 consists of 13 residues. Germline V gene lookup returns CDR1 DFQATT and CDR2 SNEGSKA (reference sequence). The CDR3 protein is CSAEPTANNEQFF.

The chain employs TRBV5-5 and TRBJ2-5; TCRdb picks TRBD1, but there is no DNA to check that call. Germline loops: CDR1 SGHKS, CDR2 YYEKEE (reference sequence). The CDR3 extends over 17 amino acids. CDR3 in amino acids: CASSPGAFGGRQETQYF.

The V call is TRBV3-1, the J call TRBJ2-1; checking the TCRdb D call of TRBD2 is not possible without DNA. CDR3 length: 17 amino acids. Germline values: CDR1 LGHDT, CDR2 YNNKEL (reference sequence). CDR3 protein: CASSPGRLAGLYNEQFF.